This T cell receptor beta chain was identified in a study of blood T cells in healthy people across ages. Using a J-beta primer mix together with a sample-barcoded 5' primer, a second PCR was run for about 6 to 11 cycles. TCRdb itself ran the 5' RACE reads through MiXCR, one entry per CDR3 protein. The table records 700,000 or so distinct CDR3 sequences, about 20% of them present only once. This clonotype has more than one count but fewer than ten. What it recognizes is unknown. Relative to the germline gene, one junction end is altered; a read error may explain this. Study-level results: Age advanced and TCR beta diversity per million T cells fell, roughly linearly.

Extraction of total RNA produced a minimum of 5 micrograms from each sample. Germline V lookup: CDR1 MDHEN, CDR2 SYDVKM. The CDR3 has 16 amino acids. The sample consisted of blood. The chain recombines TRBV28 with TRBJ2-1; TRBD2 matches at 8 bases. This clonotype was obtained from a man in his sixties or seventies in good health. As DNA, the CDR3 is TGTGTCAGCAGTCCAGCGGGGGCGAGCTCCTACAATGAGCAGTTCTTC. This gives the protein CVSSPAGASSYNEQFF.